This T cell receptor (beta chain) was identified during a study of shared clonotypes between healthy human individuals. Unmatched junction bases numbered 9, after V lost 3 bases and J lost 0 bases. The CDR3 runs to 18 residues. Germline V gene data show CDR1 as MDHEN and CDR2 as SYDVKM. Study observations and caveats: The study sampled only blood, and tissue repertoires likely differ. Having only a few donors restricted how much genetic and exposure-history diversity was captured.

Every subset had its genomic DNA shared out evenly among several immunoSEQ plates. Libraries were prepared by immunoSEQ multiplex PCR; TCRdb keeps only in-frame clonotypes and omits some of them. Among 950,000 to 1,200,000 clones listed, roughly 80% were seen once. In its sample, this clone was seen a few times. What it recognizes is unknown. This clonotype originated in a man aged 18 to 35 in good health. Some clones in this sample may be carry-over from other donors' samples. The chain uses TRBV28 and TRBJ2-3; 10 bases match TRBD2. Input material: memory CD4+ T cells from PBMCs. The subset: CD45RA-negative fraction. The CDR3 nucleotides are TGTGCCAGCAGTTTGAGGACTAGCGGAAGATCTAGCACAGATACGCAGTATTTT. Its protein is CASSLRTSGRSSTDTQYF.